Listed below are T cell receptor beta chains from one sample, sequenced in a study of blood T cell repertoires in COVID-19. Measured with immunoSEQ multiplex PCR; TCRdb has only the in-frame clones, and not every one. The sample consists of around 400,000 clones, over 75% of them appearing once. The sequenced material came from peripheral blood. These receptors all stem from a woman aged 60 to 75 with COVID-19, enrolled during active disease. Each CDR3 is given with its conserved first and last residue. Fields, in order: V gene, D gene, J gene, CDR3 protein, CDR3 DNA. The D gene is left open where the match is weak.

>TRBV28|TRBD2|TRBJ2-2
CASSFAGGSTGELFF
TGTGCCAGCAGTTTTGCCGGGGGGAGCACCGGGGAGCTGTTTTTT
>TRBV10-3|-|TRBJ1-1
CAISESTLMNTEAFF
TGTGCCATCAGTGAGTCGACACTCATGAACACTGAAGCTTTCTTT
>TRBV29-1|TRBD1|TRBJ1-1
CSVGQGNTEAFF
TGCAGCGTCGGACAGGGAAACACTGAAGCTTTCTTT
>TRBV4-1|-|TRBJ1-2
CASLGLHGYTF
TGCGCCAGCCTCGGTCTGCATGGCTACACCTTC
>TRBV5-1|-|TRBJ1-6
CASSLVARGNSYNSPLHF
TGCGCCAGCAGCTTGGTAGCCAGGGGTAACTCCTATAATTCACCCCTCCACTTT
>TRBV11-2|-|TRBJ2-2
CASRRNQNTGELFF
TGTGCCAGCAGGAGGAACCAGAACACCGGGGAGCTGTTTTTT
>TRBV10-2|-|TRBJ2-2
CASSKGGENTGELFF
TGCGCCAGCAGCAAGGGCGGGGAGAACACCGGGGAGCTGTTTTTT
>TRBV2|-|TRBJ1-4
CASSLQGAENEKLFF
TGTGCCAGCAGCCTCCAGGGCGCCGAAAATGAAAAACTGTTTTTT
>TRBV19|TRBD1|TRBJ1-5
CASSFTGTGGTSNQPQHF
TGTGCCAGTAGTTTTACCGGGACAGGGGGCACAAGCAATCAGCCCCAGCATTTT
>TRBV15|-|TRBJ2-7
CATSPGGSRGYEQYF
TGTGCCACCAGCCCCGGGGGAAGTAGAGGCTACGAGCAGTACTTC
>TRBV24-1|TRBD1|TRBJ1-2
CATSDSDRGYGYTF
TGTGCCACCAGTGATTCGGACAGGGGCTATGGCTACACCTTC
>TRBV28|TRBD1|TRBJ1-5
CASSSTGGARDQPQHF
TGTGCCAGCAGTTCCACAGGGGGCGCGAGGGATCAGCCCCAGCATTTT
>TRBV6-5|TRBD1|TRBJ2-1
CASSSSQGAGDNEQFF
TGTGCCAGCAGTTCCTCACAGGGGGCTGGGGACAATGAGCAGTTCTTC
>TRBV24-1|-|TRBJ1-5
CATSGGGNQPQHF
TGTGCCACCAGTGGAGGCGGCAATCAGCCCCAGCATTTT
>TRBV15|-|TRBJ1-5
CATSGSVRDSNQPQHF
TGTGCCACCAGCGGTTCCGTGAGGGATAGCAATCAGCCCCAGCATTTT
>TRBV6-1|TRBD2|TRBJ2-1
CASSGGFGGGARDEQFF
TGTGCCAGCAGTGGAGGATTTGGCGGGGGGGCCCGGGATGAGCAGTTCTTC
>TRBV5-4|TRBD1|TRBJ2-3
CASSSTRDRLKDTQYF
TGTGCCAGCAGCTCGACCCGGGACAGGCTCAAAGATACGCAGTATTTT
>TRBV15|-|TRBJ1-3
CATTAGSGNTIYF
TGTGCCACAACGGCGGGATCTGGAAACACCATATATTTT
>TRBV28|-|TRBJ1-2
CAGARQANYGYTF
TGTGCCGGGGCTAGACAGGCGAACTATGGCTACACCTTC
>TRBV7-8|TRBD2|TRBJ2-7
CASRLQGGGEQYF
TGTGCCAGCAGACTTCAGGGCGGGGGGGAGCAGTACTTC
>TRBV6-5|-|TRBJ1-2
CASSSIGAGGYTF
TGTGCCAGCAGCTCCATAGGGGCAGGGGGCTACACCTTC
>TRBV28|-|TRBJ1-3
CATSKGGTLSGNTIYF
TGTGCCACTTCGAAGGGAGGCACCCTCTCTGGAAACACCATATATTTT
>TRBV19|-|TRBJ1-2
CASKGEGYTF
TGTGCCAGTAAAGGGGAAGGCTACACCTTC
>TRBV6-5|TRBD1|TRBJ1-5
CASSYFGTGSNQPQHF
TGTGCCAGCAGTTACTTCGGGACAGGCAGCAATCAGCCCCAGCATTTT
>TRBV6-5|TRBD1|TRBJ1-1
CASRSQGAGTEAFF
TGTGCCAGCAGGTCACAGGGGGCGGGCACTGAAGCTTTCTTT
>TRBV3-1/TRBV3-2|TRBD1|TRBJ1-1
CASGDRLNTEAFF
TGTGCCAGCGGGGACAGGCTGAACACTGAAGCTTTCTTT
>TRBV18|-|TRBJ2-7
CASSPSDRLYEQYF
TGTGCCAGCTCACCATCGGACAGACTCTACGAGCAGTACTTC
>TRBV10-3|TRBD2|TRBJ2-3
CAIGVGSGVSTDTQYF
TGTGCCATCGGGGTTGGTAGCGGGGTTAGCACAGATACGCAGTATTTT
>TRBV7-8|TRBD1|TRBJ2-7
CASSLVSVRGNSYEQYF
TGTGCCAGCAGCTTAGTGTCCGTCAGGGGGAACTCCTACGAGCAGTACTTC